The clone carrying this T cell receptor (beta chain) was seen many times. The data are from a study of T cells after yellow fever vaccination. One entry per CDR3 protein results from TCRdb running MiXCR on the 5' RACE reads. The repertoire consists of about 69,000 distinct CDR3 sequences, with approximately 5% occurring once and the leading ten covering over 2%. The trim removed 3 bases at V and 3 bases at J, leaving 1 base unmatched. This CDR3 spans 15 amino acids. Per the germline V gene, CDR1 is SGHNT and CDR2 is YYREEE (reference sequence). This TCR was recovered from a young man who received the YFV17D yellow fever vaccine. The sample here was CD4+ T cells sorted from PBMCs, taken roughly 15 days after the first yellow fever vaccination. The J gene is TRBJ2-5, the V gene TRBV5-4, with TRBD2 identical over 14 bases. The CDR3 nucleotides read TGTGCCAGCAGCTGGGGACTAGCGGGGGAAGAGACCCAGTACTTC. This gives the protein CASSWGLAGEETQYF.